The clone carrying this TCR beta chain was seen once. Its antigen is not known. The protocol was immunoSEQ multiplex PCR, while the TCRdb copy is restricted to in-frame clones and leaves out a portion. Of tens of thousands of clones listed, about 89% are singletons. This sample was included in a study of T cell responses to AZD1222 COVID-19 vaccine. Study results and caveats: At study baseline, merely six AZD1222 recipients were seropositive. A reported finding is that nearly half of spike-specific TCRs target unmutated variant regions. No day 14 peak samples; only post-peak repertoires were characterized.

This CDR3 is built from 16 residues. CDR1 is KGHSH, CDR2 LQKENI, per germline. With 3 bases removed from V and 2 bases from J, the gap between germline ends came to 14 bases. The sample here was peripheral blood, taken 28 days after the second AZD1222 dose. The rearrangement links TRBV18 to TRBJ1-5; D call uncertain. The sequence came from an adult who received the AZD1222 COVID-19 vaccine. CDR3 sequence reads: CASSPKQLGGNQPQHF. The DNA for the CDR3 is TGTGCCAGCTCACCGAAACAGCTCGGCGGCAATCAGCCCCAGCATTTT.